This TCR beta chain came from a study of blood T cell repertoires in COVID-19. This clone appeared a few times. Trimming cost V 4 bases and J 7 bases, with 23 bases left between them. CDR1 is LNHNV, CDR2 YYDKDF, per germline (reference sequence). The CDR3 spans 17 residues. This table comes from immunoSEQ multiplex PCR, and its TCRdb copy is limited to in-frame clones, with some not included. The top ten hold roughly 0.9% of the sample, which has under 450,000 clones, more than 85% seen once. The sequence came from a woman between 40 and 50 years old who had been exposed to COVID-19. The rearrangement uses TRBV15 and TRBJ2-1, with D maybe TRBD1 (5 bases). Input material: PBMCs or T cells enriched from blood (not recorded which). The CDR3 coding sequence is TGTGCCACCAGCAACCCGCATCGAAGGGGCTATAGGAATGAGCAGTTCTTC. It translates to CATSNPHRRGYRNEQFF.